These T cell receptor beta chains were read from a single sample in a study of blood T cell repertoires in COVID-19. Generated by immunoSEQ multiplex PCR, the TCRdb table keeps only in-frame clones and is missing some. The table includes almost 200,000 clones, 70% to 90% detected once. The sample consisted of peripheral blood. The source is a man aged 60 to 69 with COVID-19, enrolled during active disease. Each CDR3 is given without its conserved first and last residue.

j_call cdr3_length v_call cdr3_aa
TRBJ1-6 13 TRBV9 ASSVELGRDSPLH
TRBJ2-3 11 TRBV19 ASSPRPGDTQY
TRBJ1-3 11 TRBV7-9 ASSSRGGNTIY
TRBJ1-1 15 TRBV3-1/TRBV3-2 ASSHSGGRGRRTEAF
TRBJ2-1 12 TRBV7-3 ASSLLGGIDEQF
TRBJ2-5 12 TRBV20-1 SASSRLYQETQY
TRBJ2-3 12 TRBV7-9 ASSLVGGADTQY
TRBJ2-7 13 TRBV28 ASSLRQGASYEQY
TRBJ2-1 14 TRBV3-1/TRBV3-2 ASSRSGTRAYNEQF
TRBJ2-4 13 TRBV3-1/TRBV3-2 ASSQGFLAKNIQY
TRBJ1-3 15 TRBV5-5 ASSSPGTDPSGNTIY
TRBJ2-7 11 TRBV18 ASSPPITEEQY
TRBJ1-2 13 TRBV13 ASSFGQGGIYGYT
TRBJ2-1 12 TRBV9 ASSRGSTYNEQF
TRBJ2-2 15 TRBV21-1 ASSPGTGGTNTGELF
TRBJ1-1 10 TRBV10-3 AISEPGTEAF
TRBJ2-3 13 TRBV6-5 ASSRLAGAPDTQY
TRBJ2-1 12 TRBV10-3 AISELAAYNEQF
TRBJ1-5 13 TRBV2 ASRGTGYSNQPQH
TRBJ2-3 16 TRBV4-2 ASSPRTSGIEVPDTQY
TRBJ1-6 14 TRBV27 ASKNRDNSYNSPLH
TRBJ2-3 14 TRBV7-6 ASSLDAGARTDTQY
TRBJ1-3 12 TRBV6-5 ASNGKGSRNTIY
TRBJ1-1 7 TRBV20-1 SARDSAF
TRBJ1-1 12 TRBV10-3 AIGDREGSTEAF
TRBJ1-2 12 TRBV24-1 ATSDPGTGEGYT
TRBJ1-1 11 TRBV27 ASSLSTNTEAF